The rows below give T cell receptor beta chains drawn from one sample of a study of control samples from healthy donors and cancer patients. Some clones are missing from TCRdb's copy, which holds only in-frame ones; the method was immunoSEQ multiplex PCR. The sample has about 160,000 clones, roughly 95% seen once. Input material: blood. All receptors come from a young woman in good health. Each CDR3 is given with its conserved first and last residue. The size entry is marked missing in some rows and otherwise reads once, few, many or a size class.

j_call	clone_size	v_call	cdr3_aa
TRBJ1-5	NA	TRBV28	CASRSPGPYSNQPQHF
TRBJ2-1	NA	TRBV6-5	CASKFLAFSYNEQFF
TRBJ1-1	NA	TRBV30	CAWSLVENTEAFF
TRBJ2-7	NA	TRBV10-2	CASSELDRGPSYEQYF
TRBJ1-2	NA	TRBV3-1/TRBV3-2	CASSSDRVYGYTF
TRBJ2-1	NA	TRBV14	CASSHIGYNEQFF
TRBJ1-1	NA	TRBV7-3	CASSLDGLQAFF
TRBJ1-1	NA	TRBV4-1	CASSPRDRGSRTEAFF
TRBJ2-2	once	TRBV3-1/TRBV3-2	CASSQGVGELFF
TRBJ2-3	NA	TRBV28	CASSEVGLAGKKGADTQYF
TRBJ1-5	NA	TRBV28	CASSIDTGYDQPQHF
TRBJ1-1	NA	TRBV6-4	CASNDHVDREGTEAFF
TRBJ2-2	NA	TRBV30	CAWGELGTALPGELFF
TRBJ2-2	NA	TRBV19	CASSITPPRDRVYTGELFF
TRBJ1-5	NA	TRBV6-1	CASSEDRGIRNQPQHF
TRBJ1-2	NA	TRBV10-2	CASRQTDVNYGYTF
TRBJ1-2	NA	TRBV3-1/TRBV3-2	CASSQDSAGNYGYTF
TRBJ2-3	NA	TRBV30	CAWSVLSTDTQYF
TRBJ1-3	NA	TRBV27	CASSLTSGYSGNTIYF
TRBJ2-3	once	TRBV24-1	CATSERQGGRLTDTQYF
TRBJ2-7	once	TRBV19	CASSIGHTYEQYF
TRBJ1-1	NA	TRBV9	CASSVGSHGLTEAFF
TRBJ1-1	NA	TRBV6-5	CASSYSGGPTGAFF
TRBJ2-7	NA	TRBV28	CASRRQGSWDEQYF
TRBJ1-1	NA	TRBV2	CASSAGWGAFF
TRBJ1-3	NA	TRBV4-1	CASSQDRGAQLSGNTIYF
TRBJ1-6	NA	TRBV27	CASNRGNSPLHF